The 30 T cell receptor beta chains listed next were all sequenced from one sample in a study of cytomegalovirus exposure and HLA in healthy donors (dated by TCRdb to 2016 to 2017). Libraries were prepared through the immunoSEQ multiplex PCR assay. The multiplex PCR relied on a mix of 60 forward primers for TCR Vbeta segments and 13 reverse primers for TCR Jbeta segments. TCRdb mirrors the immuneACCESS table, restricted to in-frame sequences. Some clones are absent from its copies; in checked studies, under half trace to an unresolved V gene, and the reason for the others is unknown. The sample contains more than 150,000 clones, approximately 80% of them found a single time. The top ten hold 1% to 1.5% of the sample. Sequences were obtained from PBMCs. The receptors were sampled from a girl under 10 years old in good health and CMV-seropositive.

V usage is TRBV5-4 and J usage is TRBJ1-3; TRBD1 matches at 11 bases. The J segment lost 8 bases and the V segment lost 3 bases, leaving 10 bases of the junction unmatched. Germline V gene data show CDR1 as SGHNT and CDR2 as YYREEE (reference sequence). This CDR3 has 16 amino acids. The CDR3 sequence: CASSSAPWDRGDTIYF. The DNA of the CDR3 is TGTGCCAGCAGCTCCGCGCCATGGGACAGGGGGGACACCATATATTTT.

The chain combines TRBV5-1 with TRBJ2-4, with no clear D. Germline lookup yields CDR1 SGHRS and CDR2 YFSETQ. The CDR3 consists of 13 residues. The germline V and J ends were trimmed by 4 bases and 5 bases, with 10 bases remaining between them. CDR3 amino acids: CASSHYQENIQYF. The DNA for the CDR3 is TGCGCCAGCAGCCATTACCAGGAAAACATTCAGTACTTC.

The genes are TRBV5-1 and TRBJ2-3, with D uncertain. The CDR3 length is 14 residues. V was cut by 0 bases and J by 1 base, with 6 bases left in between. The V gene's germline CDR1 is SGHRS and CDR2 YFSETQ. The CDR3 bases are TGCGCCAGCAGCTTGGCCACGGGCACAGATACGCAGTATTTT. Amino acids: CASSLATGTDTQYF.

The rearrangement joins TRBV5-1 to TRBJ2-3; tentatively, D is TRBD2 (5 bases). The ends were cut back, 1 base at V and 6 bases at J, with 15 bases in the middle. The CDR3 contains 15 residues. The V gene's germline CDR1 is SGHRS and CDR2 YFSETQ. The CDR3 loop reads CASSLTLSSGDTQYF. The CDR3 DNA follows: TGCGCCAGCAGCTTGACTCTGAGTTCGGGGGATACGCAGTATTTT. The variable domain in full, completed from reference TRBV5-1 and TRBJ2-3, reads KAGVTQTPRYLIKTRGQQVTLSCSPISGHRSVSWYQQTPGQGLQFLFEYFSETQRNKGNFPGRFSGRQFSNSRSEMNVSTLELGDSALYLCASSLTLSSGDTQYFGPGTRLTVL.

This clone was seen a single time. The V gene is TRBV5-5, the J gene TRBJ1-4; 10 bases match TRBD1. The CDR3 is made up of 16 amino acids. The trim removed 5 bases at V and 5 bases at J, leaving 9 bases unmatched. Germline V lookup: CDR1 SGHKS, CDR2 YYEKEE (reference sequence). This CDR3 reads CASSFPGQGRNEKLFF. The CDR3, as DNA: TGTGCCAGCAGTTTTCCGGGACAGGGGAGAAATGAAAAACTGTTTTTT.

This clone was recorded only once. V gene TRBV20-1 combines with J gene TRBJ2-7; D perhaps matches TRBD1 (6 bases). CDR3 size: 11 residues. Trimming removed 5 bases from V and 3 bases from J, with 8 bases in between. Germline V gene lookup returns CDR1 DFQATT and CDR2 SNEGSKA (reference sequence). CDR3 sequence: CSASQGYEQYF. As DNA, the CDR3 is TGCAGTGCTTCACAGGGCTACGAGCAGTACTTC.

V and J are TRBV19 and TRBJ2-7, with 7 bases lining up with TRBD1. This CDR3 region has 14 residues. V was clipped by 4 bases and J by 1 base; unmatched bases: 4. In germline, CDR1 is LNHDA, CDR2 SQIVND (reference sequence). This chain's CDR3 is CASSRQQGSYEQYF. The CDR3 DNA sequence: TGTGCCAGTAGTAGACAACAGGGGTCCTACGAGCAGTACTTC.

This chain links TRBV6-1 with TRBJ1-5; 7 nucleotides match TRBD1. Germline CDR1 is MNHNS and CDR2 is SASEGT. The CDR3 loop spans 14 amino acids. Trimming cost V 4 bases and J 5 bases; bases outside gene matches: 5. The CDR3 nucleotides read TGTGCCAGCAGTGCCTTAGACAGGGATCAGCCCCAGCATTTT. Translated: CASSALDRDQPQHF.

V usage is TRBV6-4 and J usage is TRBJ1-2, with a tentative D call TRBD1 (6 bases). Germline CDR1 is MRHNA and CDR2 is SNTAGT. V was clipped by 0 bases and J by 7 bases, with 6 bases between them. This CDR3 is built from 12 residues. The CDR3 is CASSDSRGGYTF. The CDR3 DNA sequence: TGTGCCAGCAGTGACTCCAGGGGTGGCTACACCTTC.

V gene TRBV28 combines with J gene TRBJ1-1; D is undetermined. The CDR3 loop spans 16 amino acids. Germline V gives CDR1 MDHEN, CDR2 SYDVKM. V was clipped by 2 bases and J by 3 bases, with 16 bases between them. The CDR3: CASSLAAGTVDTEAFF. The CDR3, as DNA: TGTGCCAGCAGTTTAGCCGCGGGAACCGTGGACACTGAAGCTTTCTTT.

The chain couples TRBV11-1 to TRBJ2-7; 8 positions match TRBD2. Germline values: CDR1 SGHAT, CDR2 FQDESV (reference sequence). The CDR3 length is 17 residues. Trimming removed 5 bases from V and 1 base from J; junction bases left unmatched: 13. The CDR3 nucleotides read TGTGCCAGCAGCCCACACTCCCTTAGCGGGACTTCCTACGAGCAGTACTTC. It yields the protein CASSPHSLSGTSYEQYF. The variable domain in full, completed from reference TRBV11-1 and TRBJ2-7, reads EAEVAQSPRYKITEKSQAVAFWCDPISGHATLYWYRQILGQGPELLVQFQDESVVDDSQLPKDRFSAERLKGVDSTLKIQPAELGDSAMYLCASSPHSLSGTSYEQYFGPGTRLTVT.

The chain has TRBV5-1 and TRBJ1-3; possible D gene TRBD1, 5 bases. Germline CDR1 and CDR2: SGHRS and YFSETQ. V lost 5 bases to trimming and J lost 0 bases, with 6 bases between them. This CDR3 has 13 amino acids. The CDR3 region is CASRGVSGNTIYF. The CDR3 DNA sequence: TGCGCCAGCAGAGGGGTCTCTGGAAACACCATATATTTT.

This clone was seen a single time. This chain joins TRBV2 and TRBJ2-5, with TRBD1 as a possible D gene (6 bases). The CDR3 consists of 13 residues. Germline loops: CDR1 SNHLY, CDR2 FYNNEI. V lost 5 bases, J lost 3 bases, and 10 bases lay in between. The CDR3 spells CASSRDTKETQYF. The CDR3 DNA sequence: TGTGCCAGCAGTCGGGACACAAAAGAGACCCAGTACTTC.

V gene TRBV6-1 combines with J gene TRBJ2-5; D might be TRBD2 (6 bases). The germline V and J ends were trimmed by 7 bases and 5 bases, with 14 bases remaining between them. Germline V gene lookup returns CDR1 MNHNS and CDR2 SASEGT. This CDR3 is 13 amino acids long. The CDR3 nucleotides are TGTGCCAGCAAAGGTGGGGGGAGGGAGACCCAGTACTTC. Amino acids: CASKGGGRETQYF.

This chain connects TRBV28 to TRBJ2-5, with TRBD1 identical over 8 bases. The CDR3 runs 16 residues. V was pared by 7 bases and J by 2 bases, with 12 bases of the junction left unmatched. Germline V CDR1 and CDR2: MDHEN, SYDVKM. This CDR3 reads CASTGAAGTGQETQYF. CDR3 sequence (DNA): TGTGCCAGCACCGGGGCGGCGGGGACAGGTCAAGAGACCCAGTACTTC.

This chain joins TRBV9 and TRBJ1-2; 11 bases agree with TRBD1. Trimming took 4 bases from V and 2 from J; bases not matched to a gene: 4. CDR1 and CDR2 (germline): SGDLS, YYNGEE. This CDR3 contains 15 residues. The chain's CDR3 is CASSIGQGANYGYTF. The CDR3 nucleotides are TGTGCCAGCAGCATTGGACAGGGGGCGAACTATGGCTACACCTTC. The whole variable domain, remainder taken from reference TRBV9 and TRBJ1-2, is DSGVTQTPKHLITATGQRVTLRCSPRSGDLSVYWYQQSLDQGLQFLIQYYNGEERAKGNILERFSAQQFPDLHSELNLSSLELGDSALYFCASSIGQGANYGYTFGSGTRLTVV.

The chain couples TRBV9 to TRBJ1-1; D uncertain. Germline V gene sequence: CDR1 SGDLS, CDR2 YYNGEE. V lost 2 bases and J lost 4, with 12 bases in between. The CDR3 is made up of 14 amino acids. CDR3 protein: CASSVGVSRTEAFF. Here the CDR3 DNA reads TGTGCCAGCAGCGTCGGGGTTTCGCGCACTGAAGCTTTCTTT.

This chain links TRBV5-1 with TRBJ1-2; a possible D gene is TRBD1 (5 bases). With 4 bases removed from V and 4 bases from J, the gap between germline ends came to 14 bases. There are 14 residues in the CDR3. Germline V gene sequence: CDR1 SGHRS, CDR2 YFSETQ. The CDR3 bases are TGCGCCAGCAGCGCGGGGACGGACTCCTATGGCTACACCTTC. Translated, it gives CASSAGTDSYGYTF.

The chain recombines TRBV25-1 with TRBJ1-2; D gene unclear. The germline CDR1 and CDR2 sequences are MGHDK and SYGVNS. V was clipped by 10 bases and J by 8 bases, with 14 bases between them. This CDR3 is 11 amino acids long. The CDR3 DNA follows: TGTGCCACCTCGGGAGGGCTCGGCTACACCTTC. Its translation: CATSGGLGYTF.

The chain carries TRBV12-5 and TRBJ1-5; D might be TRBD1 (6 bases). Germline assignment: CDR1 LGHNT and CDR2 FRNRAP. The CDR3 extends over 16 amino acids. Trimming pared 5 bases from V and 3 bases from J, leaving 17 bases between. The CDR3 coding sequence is TGTGCTAGTGGTCCCCGTGGGGGCGATCACAATCAGCCCCAGCATTTT. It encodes CASGPRGGDHNQPQHF.

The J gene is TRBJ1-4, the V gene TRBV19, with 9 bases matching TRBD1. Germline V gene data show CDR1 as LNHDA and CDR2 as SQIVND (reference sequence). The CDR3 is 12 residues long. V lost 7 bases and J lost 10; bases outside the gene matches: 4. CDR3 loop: CASMNRGLKLFF. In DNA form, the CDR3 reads TGTGCCAGTATGAACAGGGGGCTAAAACTGTTTTTT.

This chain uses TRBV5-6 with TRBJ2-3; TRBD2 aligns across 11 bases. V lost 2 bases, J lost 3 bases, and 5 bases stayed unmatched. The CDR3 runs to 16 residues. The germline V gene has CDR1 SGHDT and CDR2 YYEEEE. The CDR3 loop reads CASSFLAGGRTDTQYF. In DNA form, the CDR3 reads TGTGCCAGCAGCTTCCTAGCGGGAGGTCGGACAGATACGCAGTATTTT.

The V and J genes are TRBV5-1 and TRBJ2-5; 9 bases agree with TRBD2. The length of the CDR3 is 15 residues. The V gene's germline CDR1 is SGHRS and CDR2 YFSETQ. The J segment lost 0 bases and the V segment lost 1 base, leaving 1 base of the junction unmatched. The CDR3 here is CASSLTSGYQETQYF. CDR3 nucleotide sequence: TGCGCCAGCAGCTTGACTAGCGGGTACCAAGAGACCCAGTACTTC.

CDR3 sequence reads: CASSGTGITEAFF. The DNA for the CDR3 is TGTGCCAGTAGTGGGACAGGGATCACTGAAGCTTTCTTT. The chain is built from TRBV19 and TRBJ1-1; TRBD1 aligns across 9 bases. There are 13 residues in the CDR3. CDR1 is LNHDA and CDR2 is SQIVND in the germline V gene (reference sequence). The V gene end was trimmed by 5 bases and the J gene end by 4 bases; junction bases not matched to a gene: 2.

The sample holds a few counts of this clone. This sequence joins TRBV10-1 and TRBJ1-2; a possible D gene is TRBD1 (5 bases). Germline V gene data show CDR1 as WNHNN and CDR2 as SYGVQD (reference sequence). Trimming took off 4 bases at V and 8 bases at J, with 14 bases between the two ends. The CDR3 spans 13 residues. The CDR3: CASSGQRDLGYTF. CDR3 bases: TGCGCCAGCAGTGGACAGCGAGACTTAGGCTACACCTTC.

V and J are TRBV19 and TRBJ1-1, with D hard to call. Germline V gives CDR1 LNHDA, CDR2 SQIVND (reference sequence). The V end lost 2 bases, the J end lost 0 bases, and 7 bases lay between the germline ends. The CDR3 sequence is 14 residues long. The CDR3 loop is CASSILAVNTEAFF. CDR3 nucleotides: TGTGCCAGTAGTATACTGGCTGTGAACACTGAAGCTTTCTTT.

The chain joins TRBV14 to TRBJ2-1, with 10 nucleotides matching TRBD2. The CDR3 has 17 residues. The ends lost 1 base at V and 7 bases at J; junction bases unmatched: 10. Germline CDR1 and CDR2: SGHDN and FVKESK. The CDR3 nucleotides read TGTGCCAGCAGCCAAGGTCGGCTAGCGGGAGTTCTGAATGAGCAGTTCTTC. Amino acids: CASSQGRLAGVLNEQFF. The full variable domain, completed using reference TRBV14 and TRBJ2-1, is EAGVTQFPSHSVIEKGQTVTLRCDPISGHDNLYWYRRVMGKEIKFLLHFVKESKQDESGMPNNRFLAERTGGTYSTLKVQPAELEDSGVYFCASSQGRLAGVLNEQFFGPGTRLTVL.

The CDR3 DNA reads as TGTGCCACCAGCAGAGGTGTGCGGTATGGCTACACCTTC. It yields the protein CATSRGVRYGYTF. The rearrangement joins TRBV15 to TRBJ1-2; no clear D. The length of the CDR3 is 13 residues. The germline V gene encodes CDR1 LNHNV and CDR2 YYDKDF (reference sequence). V was cut by 1 base and J by 5 bases, with 8 bases left in between.

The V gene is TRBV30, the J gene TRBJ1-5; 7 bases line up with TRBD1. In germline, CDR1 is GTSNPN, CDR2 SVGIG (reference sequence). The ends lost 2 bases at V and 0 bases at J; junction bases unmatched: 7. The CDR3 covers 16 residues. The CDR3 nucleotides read TGTGCCTGGAGTACCCCAAGGGGGCTTAGCAATCAGCCCCAGCATTTT. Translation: CAWSTPRGLSNQPQHF.

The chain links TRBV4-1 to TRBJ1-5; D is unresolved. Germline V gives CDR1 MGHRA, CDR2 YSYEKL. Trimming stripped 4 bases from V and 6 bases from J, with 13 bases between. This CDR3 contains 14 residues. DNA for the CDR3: TGCGCCAGCAGCCCACAGCCAGTGGGTCAGCCCCAGCATTTT. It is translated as CASSPQPVGQPQHF.